These T cell receptor beta chains were read from a single sample in a study of T cell responses to AZD1222 COVID-19 vaccine. Profiled with immunoSEQ multiplex PCR; TCRdb holds only in-frame clones, not every one. Of about 69,000 clones in the sample, less than 90% were seen once. The material sequenced was peripheral blood, taken 28 days after the second AZD1222 dose. All receptors derive from an adult who received the AZD1222 COVID-19 vaccine. Each CDR3 is given with its conserved first and last residue. Each record gives: clone size, D gene, CDR3 length, J gene, V gene, CDR3 DNA, CDR3 protein. D genes are given only for firm matches. Only part of the rows carry a size: once, few, many, or a class if the clone is expanded.

clone size: few; D gene: NA; CDR3 length: 11; J gene: TRBJ2-3; V gene: TRBV20-1; CDR3 DNA: TGCAGTCAAAGGAGGACAGATACGCAGTATTTT; CDR3 protein: CSQRRTDTQYF
clone size: few; D gene: NA; CDR3 length: 10; J gene: TRBJ2-1; V gene: TRBV6-4; CDR3 DNA: TGTGCCAGCCCTCCTAATGAGCAGTTCTTC; CDR3 protein: CASPPNEQFF
clone size: NA; D gene: TRBD2; CDR3 length: 13; J gene: TRBJ2-5; V gene: TRBV10-3; CDR3 DNA: TGTGCCACACGACTAGCGGGAGAAGAGACCCAGTACTTC; CDR3 protein: CATRLAGEETQYF
clone size: NA; D gene: NA; CDR3 length: 17; J gene: TRBJ1-2; V gene: TRBV11-2; CDR3 DNA: TGTGCCAGCACCGCCTTAAGGGACCGGGACCGTCGAGGTGGCTACACCTTC; CDR3 protein: CASTALRDRDRRGGYTF
clone size: NA; D gene: TRBD1; CDR3 length: 12; J gene: TRBJ1-1; V gene: TRBV10-3; CDR3 DNA: TGTGCCATCAAAGGGGGCAACACTGAAGCTTTCTTT; CDR3 protein: CAIKGGNTEAFF
clone size: once; D gene: NA; CDR3 length: 11; J gene: TRBJ2-1; V gene: TRBV19; CDR3 DNA: TGTGCCAGTAGTATCCACAATGAGCAGTTCTTC; CDR3 protein: CASSIHNEQFF
clone size: few; D gene: NA; CDR3 length: 13; J gene: TRBJ1-2; V gene: TRBV7-9; CDR3 DNA: TGTGCCAGCACCCAGGGTACTTTTGATGGCTACACCTTC; CDR3 protein: CASTQGTFDGYTF
clone size: NA; D gene: NA; CDR3 length: 10; J gene: TRBJ1-1; V gene: TRBV12-3/TRBV12-4; CDR3 DNA: TGTGCCAGCTCCCCCCTGCCAGCTTTCTTT; CDR3 protein: CASSPLPAFF
clone size: NA; D gene: TRBD1; CDR3 length: 13; J gene: TRBJ2-7; V gene: TRBV19; CDR3 DNA: TGTGCCAGTAGTACAACAGGGGATACCGAGCAGTACTTC; CDR3 protein: CASSTTGDTEQYF
clone size: NA; D gene: NA; CDR3 length: 15; J gene: TRBJ1-2; V gene: TRBV19; CDR3 DNA: TGTGCCAGTAGTATGGGGAGGGGATCCGCCTATGGCTACACCTTC; CDR3 protein: CASSMGRGSAYGYTF
clone size: medium-sized; D gene: TRBD1; CDR3 length: 12; J gene: TRBJ1-1; V gene: TRBV11-3; CDR3 DNA: TGTGCCGGGCGACAGGGGCGCACTGAAGCTTTCTTT; CDR3 protein: CAGRQGRTEAFF
clone size: few; D gene: TRBD1; CDR3 length: 16; J gene: TRBJ2-4; V gene: TRBV7-9; CDR3 DNA: TGTGCCAGCAGCGGGACAGGGGATAGAGCCAAAAACATTCAGTACTTC; CDR3 protein: CASSGTGDRAKNIQYF
clone size: NA; D gene: TRBD1; CDR3 length: 15; J gene: TRBJ2-3; V gene: TRBV18; CDR3 DNA: TGTGCCAGCTCACCACCAGGGACAGGCACAGATACGCAGTATTTT; CDR3 protein: CASSPPGTGTDTQYF
clone size: NA; D gene: NA; CDR3 length: 13; J gene: TRBJ2-5; V gene: TRBV2; CDR3 DNA: TGTGCCAGCATCCGCAGGGAACAAGAGACCCAGTACTTC; CDR3 protein: CASIRREQETQYF
clone size: NA; D gene: NA; CDR3 length: 12; J gene: TRBJ1-2; V gene: TRBV29-1; CDR3 DNA: TGCAGCGTTTGGGGAGGGGACGGCGGCTACACCTTC; CDR3 protein: CSVWGGDGGYTF
clone size: NA; D gene: NA; CDR3 length: 14; J gene: TRBJ2-7; V gene: TRBV19; CDR3 DNA: TGTGCCAGTAGTACGTCGTGGCACTCCTACGAGCAGTACTTC; CDR3 protein: CASSTSWHSYEQYF
clone size: NA; D gene: NA; CDR3 length: 12; J gene: TRBJ2-1; V gene: TRBV2; CDR3 DNA: TGTGCCAGCAGGACGGACCAGAATGAGCAGTTCTTC; CDR3 protein: CASRTDQNEQFF
clone size: NA; D gene: NA; CDR3 length: 16; J gene: TRBJ1-4; V gene: TRBV4-2; CDR3 DNA: TGTGCCAGCAGCCAAGAGGTGGATGCAACTAATGAAAAACTGTTTTTT; CDR3 protein: CASSQEVDATNEKLFF
clone size: NA; D gene: TRBD1; CDR3 length: 12; J gene: TRBJ1-5; V gene: TRBV6-5; CDR3 DNA: TGTGCCAGCAGGACAGGGGATCAGCCCCAGCATTTT; CDR3 protein: CASRTGDQPQHF
clone size: NA; D gene: NA; CDR3 length: 16; J gene: TRBJ1-6; V gene: TRBV7-6; CDR3 DNA: TGTGCCAGCAGCTCACTCCCGGGGGAGGGGAATTCACCCCTCCACTTT; CDR3 protein: CASSSLPGEGNSPLHF
clone size: NA; D gene: NA; CDR3 length: 12; J gene: TRBJ1-2; V gene: TRBV7-9; CDR3 DNA: TGTGCCAGCAGCGTCGGAAACTATGGCTACACCTTC; CDR3 protein: CASSVGNYGYTF
clone size: NA; D gene: NA; CDR3 length: 12; J gene: TRBJ1-3; V gene: TRBV7-9; CDR3 DNA: TGTGCCAGCAGAGTCTCTGGAAACACCATATATTTT; CDR3 protein: CASRVSGNTIYF
clone size: NA; D gene: TRBD2; CDR3 length: 16; J gene: TRBJ2-1; V gene: TRBV5-4; CDR3 DNA: TGTGCCAGCAGCTTGGTAACTAGCGGGGTTTACAATGAGCAGTTCTTC; CDR3 protein: CASSLVTSGVYNEQFF
clone size: NA; D gene: NA; CDR3 length: 16; J gene: TRBJ2-2; V gene: TRBV12-5; CDR3 DNA: TGTGCTAGTGGTTTTGGGGTTAGCGGGAACACCGGGGAGCTGTTTTTT; CDR3 protein: CASGFGVSGNTGELFF
clone size: NA; D gene: NA; CDR3 length: 14; J gene: TRBJ2-3; V gene: TRBV7-6; CDR3 DNA: TGTGCCAGCAGCTCCAGACCGAGCACAGATACGCAGTATTTT; CDR3 protein: CASSSRPSTDTQYF
clone size: once; D gene: NA; CDR3 length: 15; J gene: TRBJ1-2; V gene: TRBV19; CDR3 DNA: TGTGCCAGCGATCTTGACAGCCGAGGACTCTATGGCTACACCTTC; CDR3 protein: CASDLDSRGLYGYTF
clone size: NA; D gene: TRBD1; CDR3 length: 14; J gene: TRBJ1-2; V gene: TRBV5-1; CDR3 DNA: TGCGCCAGCAGCTTGGGACAGGGGGACTATGGCTACACCTTC; CDR3 protein: CASSLGQGDYGYTF
clone size: once; D gene: NA; CDR3 length: 14; J gene: TRBJ1-1; V gene: TRBV6-5; CDR3 DNA: TGTGCCACCAGACCCGCGGGCCCTCACACTGAAGCTTTCTTT; CDR3 protein: CATRPAGPHTEAFF
clone size: NA; D gene: TRBD2; CDR3 length: 13; J gene: TRBJ2-1; V gene: TRBV24-1; CDR3 DNA: TGTGCCGCGGGACTAGCGGAAGGGGGTGAGCAGTTCTTC; CDR3 protein: CAAGLAEGGEQFF
clone size: NA; D gene: NA; CDR3 length: 16; J gene: TRBJ1-3; V gene: TRBV5-4; CDR3 DNA: TGTGCCAGCAGCTTGACGGGTCTCGGCTCTGGAAACACCATATATTTT; CDR3 protein: CASSLTGLGSGNTIYF